This entry concerns a single T cell receptor beta chain. The target of this receptor is not known. Base qualities are missing; no much larger clone stands one base away. The time point label on this specimen signifies: week 47, end of study. Each vaccine dose was 300 ug of a 20-mer mutant IDH1 peptide in Montanide, given subcutaneously with topical imiquimod. Patients received eight vaccinations in weeks 1, 3, 5, 7, 11, 15, 19 and 23, corresponding to visits V03 through V10. Donors had newly diagnosed WHO grade 3 or 4 IDH1-mutant astrocytomas with loss of nuclear ATRX. The samples were drawn from NOA16, a multicentre, single-arm, open-label phase I trial in Germany that tested a mutant IDH1 peptide vaccine in humans for the first time. Genomic DNA for TCRB sequencing was extracted from EDTA blood using the DNeasy Blood and Tissue Kit. This specimen comes from a study of a mutant IDH1 vaccine in newly diagnosed glioma (dated by TCRdb to the early 2020s). At the level of the whole study: In the chemotherapy-containing groups, vaccination started alongside temozolomide cycles, whereas in patients who had radiotherapy alone it started 4-6 weeks after radiotherapy. Of the 32 patients who were treated, about 62% were male and approximately 40% were female, and the mean age was around 43 years. Prior to enrollment, patients had been given standard therapy consisting of radiotherapy alone, temozolomide alone, or radiochemotherapy with temozolomide, with the combination given to most patients. The week-35 safety follow-up took place at visit V12, and the week-47 end of study took place at visit V13. Peripheral blood was drawn at six visits: V03 (baseline), V05, V07, V10, V12 and V13. For exploratory analyses, longitudinal TCRB deep sequencing was carried out in approximately 25 treated patients wherever samples were available. Study-wide findings and limitations: Vaccine-induced immune responses across multiple MHC alleles were detected in approximately 94% of patients. Selection of PBMC samples for TCRB deep sequencing was based on availability. Changes in the top peripheral T cell clonotypes picked up by TCRB sequencing did not appear to be linked to pseudoprogression. According to the authors, sample limitations meant that analyses of patient blood samples could not be reproduced.

The CDR3 holds 15 amino acids from the cysteine to the phenylalanine. Only CDR3 DNA is held: 45 bases, read in frame from base 1. The V end gives up 5 bases and the J end 8 bases, leaving 13 bases in the junction not matched to a gene. Based on the germline V gene, the CDR1 and CDR2 sequences are SGHTA and FQGNSA. Libraries were built with the immunoSEQ multiplex PCR assay. Rearranged TCR beta chain sequences were amplified using the hsTCRB Kit according to the manufacturer's protocol. TCRB libraries were sequenced on an Illumina MiSeq. Under the source paper's analysis protocol: Demultiplexing, trimming and gene mapping were performed with the kit vendor's proprietary platform. TCRdb obtained this table from immuneACCESS and retained in-frame rearrangements with V and J assigned. These tables miss some clones; where compared with another copy, unresolved V genes account for less than half of the shortfall, and the remainder is unexplained. D and trimming were read from the DNA, whereas the V and J calls and clone size are those reported in that table. For this sample the table gives tens of thousands of clones, of which approximately 84% were detected only once. Of the sample, about 4% falls within the top ten clones.

The source material was PBMCs, sampled from a glioma patient whose treatment included an IDH1 peptide vaccine. Rearrangement joined TRBV7-2 to TRBJ1-2, with 8 junctional bases fitting TRBD1. This clonotype originated in a woman in her twenties or thirties with glioma. Some clones in this sample may be carry-over from other donors' samples. CDR3 region: CASSPRGQGGEGYTF. The bases are TGTGCCAGCAGCCCTAGAGGACAGGGAGGAGAAGGCTACACCTTC.